This T cell receptor (beta chain) appears in the sequencing data of a study of regulatory T cells in long-lasting Graves disease. Findings and limits, study-wide: TCR diversity was lower in persistent Graves' patients (versus newly diagnosed ones). It was peripheral blood alone, not thyroid tissue, that was studied. The persistent group shared 2,741 public clonotypes, more than the 850 to 1,000 shared by new patients.

This clonotype was picked up a small number of times. Its antigen is undetermined. Assembly of TCR beta libraries relied on iRepertoire HTBI primers together with Arm-PCR of CDR3 regions. TCRdb used MiXCR to reprocess the multiplex PCR reads, holding one entry per CDR3 protein. The sample includes about half a million distinct CDR3 sequences, 20% to 25% of them seen just once. Time point indicated: persistent/refractory GD, antithyroid drugs over 5 years with positive TRAb. Isolated PBMC RNA provided the starting material for the TCR library. CDR3 size: 13 residues. Germline lookup yields CDR1 SGHNT and CDR2 YYREEE (reference sequence). The J segment lost 4 bases and the V segment lost 7 bases, leaving 5 bases of the junction unmatched.

The receptor comes from a female donor with Graves disease. The source was peripheral blood mononuclear cells (PBMCs), collected when the disease was refractory, from a patient treated with antithyroid drugs. V and J are TRBV5-4 and TRBJ1-1; 9 bases align to TRBD1. CDR3 protein: CASGDRVSTEAFF. DNA of the CDR3: TGTGCCAGCGGGGACAGGGTGAGCACTGAAGCTTTCTTT.